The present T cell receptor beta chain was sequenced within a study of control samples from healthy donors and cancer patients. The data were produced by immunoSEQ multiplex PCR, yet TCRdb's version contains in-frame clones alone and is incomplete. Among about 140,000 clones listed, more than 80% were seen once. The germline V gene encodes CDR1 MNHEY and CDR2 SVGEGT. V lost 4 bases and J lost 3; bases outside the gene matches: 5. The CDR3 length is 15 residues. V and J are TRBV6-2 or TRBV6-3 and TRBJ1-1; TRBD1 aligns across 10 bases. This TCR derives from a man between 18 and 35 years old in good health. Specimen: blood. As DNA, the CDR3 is TGTGCCAGCAGTTCTTGGACAGGGGGGGACACTGAAGCTTTCTTT. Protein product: CASSSWTGGDTEAFF.